One sample yielded the 9 T cell receptor beta chains listed below, sequenced in a study of blood T cell repertoires in COVID-19 (dated by TCRdb to about 2020). The library was prepared using the immunoSEQ multiplex PCR assay. TCRdb provides this immuneACCESS table in a form limited to in-frame rearrangements. Some clones are lacking; in checked studies, under half of them reflect an unresolved V gene, and why the rest are absent is not known. This sample has 250,000 to 400,000 clones in its table, and over 85% of those were observed once. Around 2.5% of the sample belongs to the ten largest clones. The source material was PBMCs or T cells enriched from blood (not recorded which). The receptors here all came from a man aged 60 to 75 who had recovered from COVID-19.

About this clone itself: The germline gene is not matched at one end of the junction; a read error may be the cause. The chain recombines TRBV11-2 with TRBJ1-2; no definite D call. Germline V gene sequence: CDR1 SGHAT, CDR2 FQNNGV. This CDR3 has 14 residues. As DNA, the CDR3 is TGTGCCAGCAGCGTAGACTACAGCTTCTATGGCTACACCTTC. Amino acids: CASSVDYSFYGYTF.

V and J are TRBV7-9 and TRBJ1-1; tentative D call: TRBD1 (6 bases). The CDR3 runs 15 residues. Trimming cost V 5 bases and J 5 bases, with 18 bases left between them. Germline CDR1 is SEHNR and CDR2 is FQNEAQ (reference sequence). DNA of the CDR3: TGTGCCAGCAGCGAACAGGGCGGAGGTAGGACTGAAGCTTTCTTT. This codes for CASSEQGGGRTEAFF.

The chain employs TRBV27 and TRBJ1-2; 7 nucleotides agree with TRBD1. The CDR3 runs 19 residues. Germline CDR1 is MNHEY and CDR2 is SMNVEV (reference sequence). Trimming took 5 bases from V and 4 from J; bases not matched to a gene: 22. The DNA of the CDR3 is TGTGCCAGCAGTCCTTATGGAGACCCCGGGACAGCGTTTCTCTATGGCTACACCTTC. It encodes CASSPYGDPGTAFLYGYTF.

As for this clone: This specimen includes other DNA sequences encoding the same CDR3. V and J are TRBV18 and TRBJ1-1; 8 nucleotides match TRBD1. Looked up from germline, CDR1 is KGHSH and CDR2 is LQKENI. This CDR3 is 14 amino acids long. After removal of 3 bases from V and 2 bases from J, the junction contained 2 bases not matched to a gene. CDR3 nucleotide sequence: TGTGCCAGCTCACCCGGGACAGGAAACACTGAAGCTTTCTTT. Translation: CASSPGTGNTEAFF.

V usage is TRBV3-1 (or the pseudogene TRBV3-2) and J usage is TRBJ2-5; D is possibly TRBD1 (6 bases). Germline V gene sequence: CDR1 LGHDT, CDR2 YNNKEL (reference sequence). Trimming shortened V by 4 bases and J by 9 bases, and 15 bases separated the two germline ends. The CDR3 covers 13 residues. CDR3 bases: TGTGCCAGCAGCCCCTCAACCCACAGGGCCCAGTACTTC. It specifies CASSPSTHRAQYF.

This rearrangement joins TRBV14 to TRBJ2-2; D unclear. CDR1 is SGHDN and CDR2 is FVKESK in the germline V gene. The CDR3 extends over 18 amino acids. The V gene lost 0 bases and the J gene lost 2 bases, with 16 bases spanning the gap. CDR3 DNA: TGTGCCAGCAGCCAAGATTCACGCTATCTCCTAAACACCGGGGAGCTGTTTTTT. Amino acid sequence: CASSQDSRYLLNTGELFF. Using reference TRBV14 and TRBJ2-2 for the parts outside the CDR3, the full variable domain is EAGVTQFPSHSVIEKGQTVTLRCDPISGHDNLYWYRRVMGKEIKFLLHFVKESKQDESGMPNNRFLAERTGGTYSTLKVQPAELEDSGVYFCASSQDSRYLLNTGELFFGEGSRLTVL.

V usage is TRBV12-3 or TRBV12-4 and J usage is TRBJ1-6, with no clear D. The CDR3 totals 12 residues. Trimming stripped 3 bases from V and 8 bases from J, with 5 bases between. CDR3 DNA sequence: TGTGCCAGCAGTTTTTCGGATTCACCCCTCCACTTT. It encodes CASSFSDSPLHF.

This clone turned up a few times. V gene TRBV3-1 (or the pseudogene TRBV3-2) combines with J gene TRBJ1-5; tentative D call: TRBD1 (5 bases). V was clipped by 2 bases and J by 7 bases, with 12 bases between them. The CDR3 sequence is 14 residues long. Looked up from germline, CDR1 is LGHDT and CDR2 is YNNKEL (reference sequence). The CDR3 sequence: CASSQLPGGQPQHF. The CDR3 DNA reads TGTGCCAGCAGCCAATTACCGGGGGGGCAGCCCCAGCATTTT.

The J gene is TRBJ2-3, the V gene TRBV11-3; D is perhaps TRBD2 (7 bases). Looked up from germline, CDR1 is SGHNT and CDR2 is YENEEA. Trimming stripped 4 bases from V and 6 bases from J, with 17 bases between. CDR3 length equals 15 residues. The CDR3 protein is CASSSQGGGWDTQYF. The CDR3 DNA reads TGTGCCAGCAGCTCCCAGGGCGGGGGCTGGGATACGCAGTATTTT.